A single sample is the source of the 28 T cell receptor beta chains below, sequenced in a study of blood T cells in healthy people across ages. Next came a second PCR, run for about 7 to 12 cycles, which used a sample-barcoded 5' primer along with a J-beta primer mix. TCRdb called the 5' RACE reads again in MiXCR, with one record for every CDR3 protein. The repertoire holds approximately 490,000 distinct CDR3 sequences, with 24% as singletons. The same data also went into a second study, on T cells of mothers and their children.

The sequencing input was blood. These receptors originate from a boy aged 5 to 17 in good health.

The chain has TRBV20-1 and TRBJ2-7, with 11 bases identical to TRBD2. With V trimmed by 4 bases and J by 3 bases, 5 bases remained unmatched. CDR3 length equals 14 residues. Germline-derived CDR1 and CDR2 are DFQATT and SNEGSKA (reference sequence). The CDR3 region is CSAILGTSGYEQYF. The DNA of the CDR3 is TGCAGTGCTATCTTAGGGACTAGCGGCTACGAGCAGTACTTC.

This clonotype was seen repeatedly, ten times or more. CDR3 sequence reads: CSAGTGPYNEQFF. CDR3 DNA sequence: TGCAGCGCCGGGACAGGTCCCTACAATGAGCAGTTCTTC. This sequence joins TRBV29-1 and TRBJ2-1; TRBD1 matches 8 bases. This CDR3 comprises 13 residues. CDR1 and CDR2 (germline): SQVTM, ANQGSEA. V was clipped by 7 bases and J by 2 bases; unmatched bases: 4.

The chain has TRBV20-1 and TRBJ1-1; 7 nucleotides agree with TRBD1. The CDR3 runs 13 residues. Looked up from germline, CDR1 is DFQATT and CDR2 is SNEGSKA (reference sequence). The junction had 10 bases not matched to a gene; V was cut back by 5 bases and J by 7 bases. CDR3 coding DNA: TGCAGTGCTCGACCGGACAGGTACTTTGAAGCTTTCTTT. Protein product: CSARPDRYFEAFF.

This clonotype was observed a handful of times. Sequence at one end of the junction differs from germline and may be a read error. This chain joins TRBV7-6 and TRBJ2-3, with 8 bases fitting TRBD2. This CDR3 spans 17 amino acids. CDR1 and CDR2 (germline): SGHVS, FNYEAQ. Written as DNA, the CDR3 is TGTGCCAGCAGCTTAGGGGCGGGAGGCCTGAGCACAGATGCGCAGTATTTT. The encoded protein is CASSLGAGGLSTDAQYF.

The V and J genes are TRBV7-2 and TRBJ2-2; D gene unclear. CDR3 length equals 13 residues. The V gene lost 4 bases and the J gene lost 4 bases, with 7 bases spanning the gap. The germline V gene has CDR1 SGHTA and CDR2 FQGNSA. The CDR3 loop is CASSSLVTGELFF. Here the CDR3 DNA reads TGTGCCAGCAGCTCCCTAGTCACCGGGGAGCTGTTTTTT.

The table lists this clonotype with many counts. The J gene is TRBJ2-7, the V gene TRBV28; 12 bases are a match to TRBD2. The CDR3 length is 15 residues. V lost 5 bases, J lost 2 bases, and 4 bases stayed unmatched. CDR1 MDHEN and CDR2 SYDVKM come from the germline V gene. CDR3 in amino acids: CASSGGLAGPYEQYF. The DNA of the CDR3 is TGTGCCAGCAGTGGAGGACTAGCGGGACCCTACGAGCAGTACTTC. Variable domain in full (rest from reference TRBV28 and TRBJ2-7): DVKVTQSSRYLVKRTGEKVFLECVQDMDHENMFWYRQDPGLGLRLIYFSYDVKMKEKGDIPEGYSVSREKKERFSLILESASTNQTSMYLCASSGGLAGPYEQYFGPGTRLTVT.

There are many counts of this clonotype. This chain connects TRBV29-1 to TRBJ1-4; D gene uncertain. V lost 4 bases and J lost 10, with 16 bases in between. Per germline, CDR1 SQVTM and CDR2 ANQGSEA. The length of the CDR3 is 13 residues. The CDR3 reads CSVVIGDWGKLFF. CDR3 coding DNA: TGCAGCGTTGTCATTGGTGATTGGGGAAAACTGTTTTTT.

Many counts were recorded for this clonotype. This chain uses TRBV4-3 with TRBJ2-5; 7 bases fit TRBD1. The CDR3 consists of 14 residues. From germline, CDR1 is LGHNA and CDR2 YSLEER. V shed 5 bases and J 3 bases; nucleotides not matched to a gene: 6. DNA for the CDR3: TGCGCCAGCAGCTCCCTAGGGGGCGAAGAGACCCAGTACTTC. As protein: CASSSLGGEETQYF.

The chain recombines TRBV12-1 with TRBJ2-6; the table names TRBD1, a call not compared with the DNA. TRBV12-1 constitutes a pseudogene. This CDR3 contains 21 residues. The CDR3 DNA follows: TGTGCCAGCAGCTCATACTCGCCTAGCGCCCTCCCCAACTCTGGGGCCAACGTCCTGACTTTC. It is translated as CASSSYSPSALPNSGANVLTF.

The table lists this clonotype with a few counts. The V and J genes are TRBV20-1 and TRBJ2-3; D may be TRBD1 (6 bases). Trimming removed 0 bases from V and 4 bases from J, with 11 bases in between. Looked up from germline, CDR1 is DFQATT and CDR2 is SNEGSKA (reference sequence). This CDR3 is built from 14 residues. CDR3 protein: CSARDSQGPDTQYF. CDR3 coding DNA: TGCAGTGCTAGAGATAGCCAGGGGCCAGATACGCAGTATTTT.

This clonotype was counted between two and nine times. The rearrangement links TRBV18 to TRBJ2-7, with 10 bases matching TRBD2. V was clipped by 9 bases and J by 5 bases; unmatched bases: 16. The germline V gene encodes CDR1 KGHSH and CDR2 LQKENI. The CDR3 loop spans 16 amino acids. CDR3 in DNA: TGTGCCAGTTACCGTCCCCGAAGCGGGAGGGCCGACGAGCAGTACTTC. Translation gives CASYRPRSGRADEQYF.

This clonotype has a handful of counts. The chain couples TRBV6-5 to TRBJ1-4; D is unresolved. The CDR3 sequence is 18 residues long. With 2 bases removed from V and 1 base from J, the gap between germline ends came to 17 bases. Germline V gene lookup returns CDR1 MNHEY and CDR2 SVGAGI. The CDR3 loop reads CASSYPDGDSETNEKLFF. The CDR3, as DNA: TGTGCCAGCAGTTACCCCGATGGGGATTCTGAAACTAATGAAAAACTGTTTTTT.

The J gene is TRBJ1-2, the V gene TRBV4-3, with D maybe TRBD1 (5 bases). Germline CDR1 is LGHNA and CDR2 is YSLEER. V was trimmed by 0 bases and J by 3 bases, leaving 11 bases between them. CDR3 length equals 15 residues. This chain's CDR3 is CASSQETGWDYGYTF. The DNA of the CDR3 is TGCGCCAGCAGCCAAGAAACAGGCTGGGACTATGGCTACACCTTC.

This chain uses TRBV27 with TRBJ1-1, with D perhaps TRBD1 (5 bases). V was shortened by 11 bases and J by 0 bases, with 16 bases between the two germline ends. CDR3 length: 14 residues. Germline lookup yields CDR1 MNHEY and CDR2 SMNVEV (reference sequence). The CDR3 is CASKRGTMNTEAFF. The CDR3 DNA reads as TGTGCCTCCAAAAGGGGAACCATGAACACTGAAGCTTTCTTT.

The chain employs TRBV7-9 and TRBJ1-2; the match to TRBD1 covers 8 bases. V was pared by 5 bases and J by 4 bases, with 3 bases of the junction left unmatched. There are 13 residues in the CDR3. Germline values: CDR1 SEHNR, CDR2 FQNEAQ (reference sequence). CDR3 DNA sequence: TGTGCCAGCAGCAACGGACAGGGCTATGGCTACACCTTC. Protein product: CASSNGQGYGYTF.

This chain links TRBV5-6 with TRBJ2-7; 13 bases agree with TRBD2. The CDR3 is made up of 15 amino acids. Germline V gene data show CDR1 as SGHDT and CDR2 as YYEEEE. The V segment lost 4 bases and the J segment 3 bases; nucleotides outside the gene matches: 4. CDR3 amino acids: CASSVGTSGNYEQYF. The CDR3 nucleotides are TGTGCCAGCAGCGTCGGGACTAGCGGGAACTACGAGCAGTACTTC.

The chain joins TRBV20-1 to TRBJ2-1; 7 nucleotides agree with TRBD1. The J segment lost 1 base and the V segment lost 3 bases, leaving 9 bases of the junction unmatched. The CDR3 is made up of 16 amino acids. Per germline, CDR1 DFQATT and CDR2 SNEGSKA (reference sequence). CDR3 protein: CSARSAGTVSYNEQFF. CDR3 nucleotide sequence: TGCAGTGCTAGGTCGGCAGGGACAGTATCCTACAATGAGCAGTTCTTC.

This clonotype was recorded a few times. The V and J genes are TRBV29-1 and TRBJ2-5; 8 nucleotides line up with TRBD2. TRBJ2-7 matches the DNA end more closely, so the J call is doubtful. The CDR3 has 16 residues. Germline lookup yields CDR1 SQVTM and CDR2 ANQGSEA. CDR3 DNA sequence: TGCAGCGTCAGGGGAATCCTAGCGGGCAGCTCCTACGAGCAGTACTTC. Its protein is CSVRGILAGSSYEQYF.

This chain links TRBV4-2 with TRBJ1-1; tentatively, D is TRBD1 (6 bases). The CDR3 extends over 15 amino acids. Per germline, CDR1 LGHNA and CDR2 YNFKEQ. V was pared by 0 bases and J by 5 bases, with 13 bases between. CDR3: CASSQDKGGVTEAFF. CDR3 sequence (DNA): TGTGCCAGCAGCCAAGATAAAGGGGGGGTAACTGAAGCTTTCTTT.

The chain employs TRBV7-9 and TRBJ1-2; D is ambiguous. The V end was cut by 4 bases, the J end by 6 bases, with 9 bases between. Germline CDR1 SEHNR, CDR2 FQNEAQ (reference sequence). The CDR3 extends over 12 amino acids. CDR3 region: CASSSAANGYTF. The CDR3 DNA follows: TGTGCCAGCAGCTCAGCTGCAAATGGCTACACCTTC.

This clonotype was counted only a few times. This chain joins TRBV20-1 and TRBJ2-5; maybe TRBD2 (6 bases). Trimming removed 8 bases at V and 5 bases at J, with 18 bases between. Per germline, CDR1 DFQATT and CDR2 SNEGSKA (reference sequence). The CDR3 consists of 13 residues. The CDR3 reads CSTDREWGETQYF. As DNA, the CDR3 is TGCAGTACAGATCGGGAGTGGGGGGAGACCCAGTACTTC.

A few counts support this clonotype. The J gene is TRBJ2-3, the V gene TRBV29-1; the D gene is possibly TRBD1 (5 bases). The CDR3 spans 15 residues. V was shortened by 4 bases and J by 0 bases, with 14 bases between the two germline ends. Germline values: CDR1 SQVTM, CDR2 ANQGSEA. For the CDR3, the DNA is TGCAGCGTTGTATTGACAGTTCCTAGCACAGATACGCAGTATTTT. Encoded protein: CSVVLTVPSTDTQYF.

This clonotype was detected a few times. The chain uses TRBV29-1 and TRBJ1-3; D not certain. The CDR3 is 13 residues long. The germline gives CDR1 SQVTM, CDR2 ANQGSEA. V lost 7 bases to trimming and J lost 7 bases, with 17 bases between them. The chain's CDR3 is CSACRGVGNTIYF. CDR3 DNA sequence: TGCAGCGCTTGCCGGGGAGTAGGGAACACCATATATTTT.

The J gene is TRBJ1-6, the V gene TRBV6-6, with a weak D call TRBD1 (5 bases). The CDR3 is 16 residues long. From germline, CDR1 is MNHNY and CDR2 SVGAGI (reference sequence). V lost 1 base and J 6 bases, leaving 13 bases between the germline ends. The CDR3 here is CASSYFGGLSNSPLHF. The CDR3 DNA is TGTGCCAGCAGTTACTTCGGGGGTTTGTCTAATTCACCCCTCCACTTT.

The chain is built from TRBV7-9 and TRBJ2-2; D unclear. Germline V gene data show CDR1 as SEHNR and CDR2 as FQNEAQ (reference sequence). Trimming removed 7 bases from V and 6 bases from J, with 9 bases in between. This CDR3 region has 12 residues. The CDR3 spells CASTPRPGELFF. CDR3 bases: TGTGCCAGCACTCCCCGCCCCGGGGAGCTGTTTTTT.

This clonotype has a handful of counts. The chain combines TRBV12-3 or TRBV12-4 with TRBJ1-2; unclear D gene. The CDR3 is 16 residues long. The ends were cut back, 4 bases at V and 4 bases at J, with 19 bases in the middle. The CDR3 bases are TGTGCCAGCAGTTCTCCTTCGGGCCATAAAACCTATGGCTACACCTTC. Protein product: CASSSPSGHKTYGYTF.

The chain is built from TRBV11-1 and TRBJ2-7; 8 bases align to TRBD1. The CDR3 totals 17 residues. J lost 7 bases, V lost 5 bases, and 19 bases had no gene match. The germline CDR1 and CDR2 sequences are SGHAT and FQDESV (reference sequence). CDR3 nucleotide sequence: TGTGCCAGCAGCCCGACAAGTACCAGGGGGCGAAGAGGGGAGCAGTACTTC. Protein: CASSPTSTRGRRGEQYF.

This clonotype was seen more than once but under ten times. The chain uses TRBV27 and TRBJ2-1, with D possibly being TRBD1 (5 bases). The CDR3 is 12 amino acids. Germline loops: CDR1 MNHEY, CDR2 SMNVEV (reference sequence). V was pared by 9 bases and J by 8 bases, with 14 bases between. The CDR3 sequence is CARSLRTHEQFF. The CDR3 region has the DNA TGTGCCAGGTCCCTCCGGACACATGAGCAGTTCTTC.